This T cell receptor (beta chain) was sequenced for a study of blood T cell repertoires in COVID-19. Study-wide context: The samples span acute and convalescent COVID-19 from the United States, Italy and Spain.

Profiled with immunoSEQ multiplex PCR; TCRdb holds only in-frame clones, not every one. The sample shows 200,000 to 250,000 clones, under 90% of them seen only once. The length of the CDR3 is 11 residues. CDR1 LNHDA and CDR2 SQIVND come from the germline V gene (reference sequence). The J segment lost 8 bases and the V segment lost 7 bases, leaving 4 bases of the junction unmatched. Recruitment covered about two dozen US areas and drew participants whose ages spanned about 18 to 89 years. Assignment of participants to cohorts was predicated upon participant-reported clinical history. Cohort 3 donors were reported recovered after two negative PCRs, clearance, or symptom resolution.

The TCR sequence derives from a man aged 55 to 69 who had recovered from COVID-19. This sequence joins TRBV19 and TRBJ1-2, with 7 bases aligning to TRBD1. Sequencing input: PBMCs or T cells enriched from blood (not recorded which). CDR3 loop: CASTDRAGYTF. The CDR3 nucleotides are TGTGCCAGTACTGACAGGGCGGGCTACACCTTC.